This T cell receptor beta chain was recovered during a study of blood T cell repertoires in COVID-19. Looking at the study overall: Nucleic acid was either cDNA or gDNA, and it came from T cells, B-cell-depleted T cells, or PBMCs.

V lost 7 bases and J 7 bases, leaving 13 bases between the germline ends. The CDR3 consists of 12 residues. CDR1 and CDR2 from the germline V gene are LNHDA and SQIVND (reference sequence). Clones were sequenced by immunoSEQ multiplex PCR, and TCRdb holds only the in-frame ones, with some missing. The sample carries 260,000 or so clones, roughly 86% recorded once. The TCR sequence derives from a man between 18 and 35 years old with active or convalescent COVID-19. The chain recombines TRBV19 with TRBJ1-2, with D perhaps TRBD1 (5 bases). Sequencing input: peripheral blood. The CDR3 DNA reads as TGTGCCAGTACCCCGGGACTCTCTGGCTACACCTTC. It codes for CASTPGLSGYTF.